These 27 T cell receptor beta chains came from one sample sequenced in a study of blood T cells in healthy people across ages. Through a sample-barcoded 5' primer and a J-beta primer mix, a second PCR was run for 7 to 11 cycles. TCRdb used MiXCR to reprocess the 5' RACE reads, holding one entry per CDR3 protein. The sample gives around 1,100,000 distinct CDR3 sequences, under 40% of which show up once; around 13% is in the top ten. Sequencing was done on a sample of blood. The receptors were sampled from a man younger than 35 in good health.

The count of this clonotype is one. The J gene is TRBJ2-7, the V gene TRBV5-1; no reliable D call. In germline, CDR1 is SGHRS, CDR2 YFSETQ. The CDR3 is 15 residues long. Trimming pared 0 bases from V and 7 bases from J, leaving 17 bases between. The CDR3 loop is CASSLAPERPNEQYF. CDR3 coding DNA: TGCGCCAGCAGCTTGGCCCCGGAACGGCCAAATGAGCAGTACTTC.

The rearrangement uses TRBV7-2 and TRBJ2-3; 14 nucleotides agree with TRBD2. With V trimmed by 6 bases and J by 2 bases, 13 bases remained unmatched. Germline V gene sequence: CDR1 SGHTA, CDR2 FQGNSA. This CDR3 has 19 residues. The CDR3 coding sequence is TGTGCCAGCAGTTCAGATCCTCGGACTAGCGGGGGGAACACAGATACGCAGTATTTT. It encodes CASSSDPRTSGGNTDTQYF.

The chain uses TRBV7-9 and TRBJ2-2, with 9 bases lining up with TRBD2. The CDR3 runs 19 residues. CDR1 and CDR2 (germline): SEHNR, FQNEAQ (reference sequence). V was clipped by 4 bases and J by 4 bases; unmatched bases: 16. This CDR3 reads CASSSLSGRNSSGTGELFF. DNA of the CDR3: TGTGCCAGCAGCTCCCTTAGCGGGAGAAACTCATCGGGCACCGGGGAGCTGTTTTTT.

This rearrangement joins TRBV7-9 to TRBJ2-1, with D tentatively TRBD1 (6 bases). The CDR3 runs to 15 residues. Germline V gene sequence: CDR1 SEHNR, CDR2 FQNEAQ (reference sequence). The V end lost 5 bases, the J end lost 10 bases, and 21 bases lay between the germline ends. CDR3 amino acids: CASSTGTPESYEQFF. The CDR3 DNA sequence: TGTGCCAGCAGCACCGGGACACCGGAATCCTACGAGCAGTTCTTC.

In its sample, this clonotype was seen once. At one end, the junction sequence differs from germline, possibly due to a read error. The gene calls are TRBV19 and TRBJ1-2; D gene ambiguous. CDR3 length: 16 residues. Germline loops: CDR1 LNHDA, CDR2 SQIVND (reference sequence). The CDR3 DNA reads TGTGCCAGCAGTATAGAAATCCTAGCCGGTAACTATGGCTACACCTTC. Encoded protein: CASSIEILAGNYGYTF.

This sequence joins TRBV12-3 or TRBV12-4 and TRBJ2-3; D possibly uses TRBD1 or TRBD2 (5 bases each). The CDR3 extends over 14 amino acids. Trimming left V 6 bases short and J 4 bases short, with 14 bases between. The CDR3 here is CASRRGMGADTQYF. The CDR3 region has the DNA TGTGCCAGCAGACGCGGTATGGGGGCAGATACGCAGTATTTT.

This clonotype was seen a few times. The chain couples TRBV20-1 to TRBJ1-6, with D possibly TRBD1 on 6 matching bases. The germline CDR1 and CDR2 sequences are DFQATT and SNEGSKA (reference sequence). The CDR3 is 15 amino acids. The V and J ends lost 0 bases and 6 bases respectively, with 12 bases between them. CDR3 in amino acids: CSARETGTGNSPLHF. CDR3 nucleotides: TGCAGTGCTAGAGAAACAGGGACGGGTAATTCACCCCTCCACTTT.

This chain's CDR3 is CSASKQGLDTEAFF. As DNA, the CDR3 is TGCAGTGCTTCTAAACAGGGATTAGACACTGAAGCTTTCTTT. The rearrangement joins TRBV20-1 to TRBJ1-1, with D perhaps matching TRBD1 (6 bases). The CDR3 has 14 amino acids. Trimming removed 5 bases from V and 3 bases from J, with 16 bases in between. Germline V CDR1 and CDR2: DFQATT, SNEGSKA (reference sequence).

In this sample, this clonotype turned up a few times. This rearrangement joins TRBV11-3 to TRBJ2-5, with a tentative D call TRBD2 (5 bases). CDR1 is SGHNT and CDR2 is YENEEA in the germline V gene. Trimming removed 5 bases at V and 11 bases at J, with 18 bases between. The CDR3 contains 13 residues. For the CDR3, the DNA is TGTGCCAGCAGCCGGAGACCGGGGAATGAGCAGTACTTC. Its translation: CASSRRPGNEQYF.

This clonotype was counted a single time. V is TRBV20-1 and J is TRBJ2-7; D unclear. V was pared by 0 bases and J by 7 bases, with 19 bases between. The CDR3 sequence is 15 residues long. CDR1 DFQATT and CDR2 SNEGSKA come from the germline V gene (reference sequence). The CDR3 region has the DNA TGCAGTGCTAGAGATTTCGGGCACACCTACAATGAGCAGTACTTC. It codes for CSARDFGHTYNEQYF.

This chain uses TRBV20-1 with TRBJ1-4; maybe TRBD1 (5 bases). Trimming left V 3 bases short and J 2 bases short, with 10 bases between. Germline V lookup: CDR1 DFQATT, CDR2 SNEGSKA (reference sequence). The CDR3 spans 14 residues. CDR3 DNA sequence: TGCAGTGCTAGTCGCCGGGGCACTAATGAAAAACTGTTTTTT. Translation: CSASRRGTNEKLFF.

This chain connects TRBV20-1 to TRBJ2-5; 9 bases match TRBD1. CDR3 length equals 15 residues. Germline lookup yields CDR1 DFQATT and CDR2 SNEGSKA (reference sequence). V trimming: 3 bases; J trimming: 3 bases; junction bases outside the gene matches: 8. This CDR3 is CSARRFDRGEETQYF. CDR3 nucleotides: TGCAGTGCTAGGAGGTTCGACAGGGGGGAAGAGACCCAGTACTTC.

The chain recombines TRBV3-1 with TRBJ2-7; possibly TRBD2 for D (6 bases). Matching the DNA end better, TRBJ2-4 makes the J call doubtful. Per the germline V gene, CDR1 is LGHDT and CDR2 is YNNKEL (reference sequence). The CDR3 extends over 17 amino acids. The CDR3 protein is CASSQERAGGLQNIQYF. The CDR3 DNA follows: TGTGCCAGCAGCCAAGAACGCGCTGGGGGACTCCAAAACATTCAGTACTTC.

This chain joins TRBV7-2 and TRBJ2-1; 8 positions agree with TRBD2. The CDR3 covers 18 residues. J was trimmed by 3 bases and V by 3 bases; bases with no gene match: 13. Germline values: CDR1 SGHTA, CDR2 FQGNSA. The CDR3 loop is CASSFPLRGGSLYNEQFF. The DNA for the CDR3 is TGTGCCAGCAGCTTCCCCCTCCGGGGGGGCTCCCTCTACAATGAGCAGTTCTTC. The full variable domain, its missing parts supplied by reference TRBV7-2 and TRBJ2-1, is GAGVSQSPSNKVTEKGKDVELRCDPISGHTALYWYRQSLGQGLEFLIYFQGNSAPDKSGLPSDRFSAERTGGSVSTLTIQRTQQEDSAVYLCASSFPLRGGSLYNEQFFGPGTRLTVL.

This clonotype occurred a few times. The chain joins TRBV20-1 to TRBJ1-1, with a weak D call TRBD1 (5 bases). CDR3 length: 12 residues. Germline V gives CDR1 DFQATT, CDR2 SNEGSKA (reference sequence). V was shortened by 7 bases and J by 0 bases, with 9 bases between the two germline ends. The CDR3 DNA reads TGCAGTGGGTGGGGGGTGAACACTGAAGCTTTCTTT. This codes for CSGWGVNTEAFF.

The chain uses TRBV7-8 and TRBJ1-2; no reliable D call. This CDR3 contains 15 residues. The V end lost 6 bases, the J end lost 8 bases, and 22 bases lay between the germline ends. CDR1 and CDR2 from the germline V gene are SGHVS and FQNEAQ. The DNA of the CDR3 is TGTGCCAGCAGGGATTTCGGGGTTTTAGAAGGAGGCTACACCTTC. Its protein product is CASRDFGVLEGGYTF.

This chain connects TRBV3-1 to TRBJ1-1; 11 bases agree with TRBD1. Trimming at V came to 6 bases and at J to 4 bases, leaving 13 bases not matched to a gene. The CDR3 sequence is 17 residues long. The V gene's germline CDR1 is LGHDT and CDR2 YNNKEL (reference sequence). Here the CDR3 DNA reads TGTGCCAGCAGGCCTTCCGGGACAGGGGGAGTGAGCACTGAAGCTTTCTTT. Its protein is CASRPSGTGGVSTEAFF.

The chain recombines TRBV5-1 with TRBJ1-1; 8 bases agree with TRBD1. Looked up from germline, CDR1 is SGHRS and CDR2 is YFSETQ. V was clipped by 4 bases and J by 5 bases; unmatched bases: 10. The CDR3 extends over 15 amino acids. The CDR3 DNA sequence: TGCGCCAGCAGCCCCGCTTCGACAGGGGAAACTGAAGCTTTCTTT. Encoded protein: CASSPASTGETEAFF.

This clonotype has a handful of counts. The chain employs TRBV6-5 and TRBJ1-2, with 8 bases aligning to TRBD1. The CDR3 length is 14 residues. The V gene's germline CDR1 is MNHEY and CDR2 SVGAGI. The V gene end was trimmed by 6 bases and the J gene end by 4 bases; junction bases not matched to a gene: 7. CDR3 region: CASRRGQGLYGYTF. For the CDR3, the DNA is TGTGCCAGCAGACGAGGACAGGGTCTCTATGGCTACACCTTC.

This clonotype was recorded only once. This rearrangement joins TRBV2 to TRBJ2-1; TRBD2 agrees at 14 bases. V was pared by 5 bases and J by 0 bases, with 9 bases of the junction left unmatched. The CDR3 has 19 amino acids. Per the germline V gene, CDR1 is SNHLY and CDR2 is FYNNEI. The CDR3, as DNA: TGTGCCAGCAGTTCCCCGACTAGCGGGGGGGATAGCTCCTACAATGAGCAGTTCTTC. Translating it yields CASSSPTSGGDSSYNEQFF.

The chain uses TRBV7-9 and TRBJ2-1; 8 positions agree with TRBD1. CDR3 size: 14 residues. The germline CDR1 and CDR2 sequences are SEHNR and FQNEAQ (reference sequence). Trimming cost V 5 bases and J 7 bases; bases outside gene matches: 7. The CDR3 DNA reads TGTGCCAGCAGCGCGGACAGGGAAAAGAATGAGCAGTTCTTC. Translation: CASSADREKNEQFF.

The table lists this clonotype with many counts. The chain couples TRBV20-1 to TRBJ1-4, with 10 positions matching TRBD1. Looked up from germline, CDR1 is DFQATT and CDR2 is SNEGSKA (reference sequence). The V and J ends lost 1 base and 12 bases, in that order; junction bases with no gene match: 5. The CDR3 consists of 13 residues. The CDR3 nucleotides read TGCAGTGCTAGAGCCGGGACAGGGGATGAACTGTTTTTT. Its translation is CSARAGTGDELFF.

This clonotype has a handful of counts. The genes are TRBV4-3 and TRBJ2-1, with D possibly TRBD1 on 5 matching bases. Germline V gene data show CDR1 as LGHNA and CDR2 as YSLEER. Trimming took 2 bases from V and 6 from J, leaving 11 bases between them. The CDR3 is 14 amino acids. The CDR3 loop is CASSQQGVGNEQFF. The CDR3, as DNA: TGCGCCAGCAGCCAACAGGGTGTAGGCAATGAGCAGTTCTTC.

In this sample, this clonotype turned up once. This sequence joins TRBV6-5 and TRBJ1-1; D is undetermined. In germline, CDR1 is MNHEY, CDR2 SVGAGI. The ends were cut back, 4 bases at V and 4 bases at J, with 10 bases in the middle. The CDR3 contains 13 residues. Here the CDR3 reads CASSSDTGTEAFF. In DNA form, the CDR3 reads TGTGCCAGCAGTTCCGATACGGGCACTGAAGCTTTCTTT.

This clonotype was seen more than once but under ten times. This sequence joins TRBV6-6 and TRBJ2-7, with D tentatively TRBD1 (5 bases). The CDR3 length is 14 residues. Germline CDR1 and CDR2: MNHNY and SVGAGI (reference sequence). With 6 bases removed from V and 0 bases from J, the gap between germline ends came to 12 bases. As DNA, the CDR3 is TGTGCCAGCAGCCAGATGACAGCCTCCTACGAGCAGTACTTC. Its protein product is CASSQMTASYEQYF.

The chain combines TRBV6-2 or TRBV6-3 with TRBJ2-2; 7 bases match TRBD2. V lost 7 bases to trimming and J lost 5 bases; unmatched junction nucleotides: 10. The CDR3 has 15 amino acids. Germline CDR1 and CDR2: MNHEY and SVGEGT. CDR3 sequence reads: CASTPSGRWTGELFF. The CDR3 region has the DNA TGTGCCAGCACCCCTTCCGGGAGGTGGACCGGGGAGCTGTTTTTT.

The chain combines TRBV20-1 with TRBJ2-7; 7 bases map to TRBD1. This CDR3 has 14 amino acids. Trimming cost V 5 bases and J 6 bases; bases outside gene matches: 13. Germline assignment: CDR1 DFQATT and CDR2 SNEGSKA (reference sequence). CDR3 residues: CSAPDPGTDCEQYF. The CDR3 DNA reads TGCAGTGCTCCCGACCCCGGGACAGACTGCGAGCAGTACTTC.